This T cell receptor beta chain was documented in a study of neurological immune-mediated disorders. Germline CDR1 and CDR2: SEHNR and FQNEAQ (reference sequence). The CDR3 spans 14 residues. Each CDR3 protein is one row after TCRdb ran MiXCR on the 5' RACE reads. The sample lists some 57,000 distinct CDR3 sequences; around 5.2% were seen once. This clonotype has a count of ten or more. Relative to the germline gene, one junction end is altered; a read error may explain this. Sequenced material: PBMCs. This chain joins TRBV7-9 and TRBJ2-6; D is unclear. This TCR derives from a woman aged 45-65 years with multiple sclerosis. CDR3 in amino acids: CASRQTPGSNVLTF. In nucleotides, the CDR3 is TGTGCCAGCAGACAAACGCCTGGGTCCAACGTCCTGACTTTC.